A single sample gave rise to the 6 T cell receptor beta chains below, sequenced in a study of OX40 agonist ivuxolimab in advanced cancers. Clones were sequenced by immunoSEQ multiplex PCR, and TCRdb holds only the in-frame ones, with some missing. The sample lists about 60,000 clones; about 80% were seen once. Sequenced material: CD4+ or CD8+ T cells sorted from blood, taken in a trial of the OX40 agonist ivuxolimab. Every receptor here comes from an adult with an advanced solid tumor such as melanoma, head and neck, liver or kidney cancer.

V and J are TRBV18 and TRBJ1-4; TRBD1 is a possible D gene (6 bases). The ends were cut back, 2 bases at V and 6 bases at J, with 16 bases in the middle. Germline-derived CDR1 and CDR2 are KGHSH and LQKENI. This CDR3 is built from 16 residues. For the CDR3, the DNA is TGTGCCAGCTCACCAAGAGGTGCGGGGGCTTATGAAAAACTGTTTTTT. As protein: CASSPRGAGAYEKLFF. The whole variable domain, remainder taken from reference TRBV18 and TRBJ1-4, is NAGVMQNPRHLVRRRGQEARLRCSPMKGHSHVYWYRQLPEEGLKFMVYLQKENIIDESGMPKERFSAEFPKEGPSILRIQQVVRGDSAAYFCASSPRGAGAYEKLFFGSGTQLSVL.

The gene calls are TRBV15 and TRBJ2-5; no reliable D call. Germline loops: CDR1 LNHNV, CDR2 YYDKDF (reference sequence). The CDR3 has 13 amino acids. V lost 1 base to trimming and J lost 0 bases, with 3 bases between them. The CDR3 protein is CATSRVNQETQYF. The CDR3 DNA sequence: TGTGCCACCAGCAGAGTTAACCAAGAGACCCAGTACTTC.

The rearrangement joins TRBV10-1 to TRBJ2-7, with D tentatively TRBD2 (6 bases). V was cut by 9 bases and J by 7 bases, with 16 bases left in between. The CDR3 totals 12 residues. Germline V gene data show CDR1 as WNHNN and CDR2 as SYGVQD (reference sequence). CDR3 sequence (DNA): TGCGCCAGTTCTCGGGGGACGGGGGAGCAGTACTTC. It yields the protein CASSRGTGEQYF.

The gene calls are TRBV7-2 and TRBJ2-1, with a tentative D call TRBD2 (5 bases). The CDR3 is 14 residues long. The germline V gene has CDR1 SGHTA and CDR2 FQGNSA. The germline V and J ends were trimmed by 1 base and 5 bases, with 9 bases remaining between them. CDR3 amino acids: CASSLGRTDNEQFF. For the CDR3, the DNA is TGTGCCAGCAGCTTAGGTAGGACTGACAATGAGCAGTTCTTC.

The CDR3 region has the DNA TGCAGCGTTGTTAGCGGACTAGCGGCCCGGTGGGCCAACAATGAGCAGTTCTTC. It encodes CSVVSGLAARWANNEQFF. The V gene is TRBV29-1, the J gene TRBJ2-1; 10 bases are shared with TRBD2. Germline V gene sequence: CDR1 SQVTM, CDR2 ANQGSEA. V was pared by 4 bases and J by 5 bases, with 17 bases of the junction left unmatched. The CDR3 spans 18 residues.

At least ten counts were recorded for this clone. CDR3 in DNA: TGTGCCAGCAGTGAATTCGCCAGGCTTGAGCCCCAGCATTTT. This sequence encodes CASSEFARLEPQHF. The chain uses TRBV2 and TRBJ1-5; D remains ambiguous. CDR3 length: 14 amino acids. Germline CDR1 reads SNHLY; CDR2 reads FYNNEI. The germline V and J ends were trimmed by 2 bases and 8 bases, with 13 bases remaining between them.